This T cell receptor (beta chain) emerged from a study of blood T cell repertoires in COVID-19. The germline V gene has CDR1 KGHSH and CDR2 LQKENI. CDR3 size: 14 residues. The V segment lost 3 bases and the J segment 5 bases; nucleotides outside the gene matches: 5. Across over 20 US areas, participants ranged in age from about 18 to 89 years. Original analysis: Counts of nucleated cells, estimated from reference gene primer amplification, were obtained. Produced via immunoSEQ multiplex PCR; TCRdb's table is partial and in-frame only. V, J and clone size derive from that table, while D and trimming were established from the DNA sequence. The sample consists of a few hundred thousand clones, around 88% of them appearing once.

The clonotype originates from a woman aged 45-65 years with acute COVID-19. This chain links TRBV18 with TRBJ2-5; the match to TRBD1 covers 8 bases. Sequencing used PBMCs or T cells enriched from blood (not recorded which). In nucleotides, the CDR3 is TGTGCCAGCTCACCTGGACAGGGAGGCGAGACCCAGTACTTC. Its translation is CASSPGQGGETQYF.